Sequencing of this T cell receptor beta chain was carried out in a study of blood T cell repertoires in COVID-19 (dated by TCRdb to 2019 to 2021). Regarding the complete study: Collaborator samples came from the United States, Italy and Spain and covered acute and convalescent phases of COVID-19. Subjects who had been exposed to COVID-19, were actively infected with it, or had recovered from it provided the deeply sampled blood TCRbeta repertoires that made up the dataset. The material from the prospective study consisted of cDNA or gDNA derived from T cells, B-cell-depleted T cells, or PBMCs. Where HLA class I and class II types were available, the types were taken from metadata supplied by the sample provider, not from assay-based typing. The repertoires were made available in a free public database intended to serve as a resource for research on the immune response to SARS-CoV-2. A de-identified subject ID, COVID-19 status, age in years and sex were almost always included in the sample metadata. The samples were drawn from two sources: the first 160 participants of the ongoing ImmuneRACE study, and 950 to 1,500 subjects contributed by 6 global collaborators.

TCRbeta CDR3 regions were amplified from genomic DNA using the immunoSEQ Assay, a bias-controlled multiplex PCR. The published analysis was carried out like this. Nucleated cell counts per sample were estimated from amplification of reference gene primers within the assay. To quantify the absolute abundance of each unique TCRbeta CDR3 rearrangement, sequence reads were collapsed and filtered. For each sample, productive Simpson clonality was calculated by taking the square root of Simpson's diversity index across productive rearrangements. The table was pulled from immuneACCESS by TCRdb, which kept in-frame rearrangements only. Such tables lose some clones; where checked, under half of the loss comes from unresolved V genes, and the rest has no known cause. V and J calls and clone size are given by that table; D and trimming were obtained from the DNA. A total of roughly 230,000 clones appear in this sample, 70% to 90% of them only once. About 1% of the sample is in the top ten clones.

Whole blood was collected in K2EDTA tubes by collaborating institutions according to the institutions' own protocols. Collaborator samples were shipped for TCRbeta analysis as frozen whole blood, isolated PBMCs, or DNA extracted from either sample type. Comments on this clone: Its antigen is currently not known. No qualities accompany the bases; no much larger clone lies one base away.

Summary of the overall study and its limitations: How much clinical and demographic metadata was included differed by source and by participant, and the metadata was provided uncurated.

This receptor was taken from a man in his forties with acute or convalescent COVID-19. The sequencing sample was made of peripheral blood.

The DNA sequence reads TGTGCCAGCAGCTTGCCGGGGTCTGGAAACACCATATATTTT. Its protein product is CASSLPGSGNTIYF. The chain joins TRBV5-4 to TRBJ1-3; the D gene cannot be resolved reliably. Counted from cysteine to phenylalanine, this CDR3 has 14 amino acids. Only CDR3 DNA remains: 42 bases, in frame from the first base. The germline V gene (reference sequence) gives CDR1 as SGHNT and CDR2 as YYREEE. V is reduced by 1 base and J by 1 base, leaving a spacing of 6 bases between them.